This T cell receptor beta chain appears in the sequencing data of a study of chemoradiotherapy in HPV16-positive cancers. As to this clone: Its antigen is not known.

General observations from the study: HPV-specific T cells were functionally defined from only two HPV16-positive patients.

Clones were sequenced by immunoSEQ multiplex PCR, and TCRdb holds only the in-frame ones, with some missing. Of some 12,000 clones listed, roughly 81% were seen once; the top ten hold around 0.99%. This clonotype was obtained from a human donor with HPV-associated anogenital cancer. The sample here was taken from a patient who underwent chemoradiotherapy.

This CDR3 is CASSLGMGGNTIYF. DNA for the CDR3: TGCGCCAGCAGCTTGGGTATGGGTGGAAACACCATATATTTT. J is TRBJ1-3 and V is TRBV5-1; D not certain. The CDR3 has 14 residues. V lost 0 bases, J lost 3 bases, and 7 bases lay in between. Germline loops: CDR1 SGHRS, CDR2 YFSETQ.